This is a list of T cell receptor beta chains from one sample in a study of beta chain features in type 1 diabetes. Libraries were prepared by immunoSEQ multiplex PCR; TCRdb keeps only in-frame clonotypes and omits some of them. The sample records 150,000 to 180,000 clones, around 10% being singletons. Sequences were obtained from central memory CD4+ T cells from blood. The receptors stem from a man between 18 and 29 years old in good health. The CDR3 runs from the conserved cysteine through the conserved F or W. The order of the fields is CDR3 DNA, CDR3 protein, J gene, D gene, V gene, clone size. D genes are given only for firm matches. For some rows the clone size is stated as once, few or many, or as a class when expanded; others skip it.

CDR3nt: TGCAGCGTCGAAACCCAACAGGGAGGAAAACTGTTTTTT
CDR3aa: CSVETQQGGKLFF
j_gene: TRBJ1-4
d_gene: NA
v_gene: TRBV29-1
abundance: few

CDR3nt: TGTGCCATCAGTGATAGCAATCAGCCCCAGCATTTT
CDR3aa: CAISDSNQPQHF
j_gene: TRBJ1-5
d_gene: NA
v_gene: TRBV10-3
abundance: few

CDR3nt: TGTGCCAGTAGTACCTACACAGATACGCAGTATTTT
CDR3aa: CASSTYTDTQYF
j_gene: TRBJ2-3
d_gene: NA
v_gene: TRBV19
abundance: few

CDR3nt: TGTGCCAGCTCACCATCGGGGGGGGCTGAGCAGTTCTTC
CDR3aa: CASSPSGGAEQFF
j_gene: TRBJ2-1
d_gene: TRBD2
v_gene: TRBV18
abundance: few

CDR3nt: TGTGCCAGCAGCGGAACAGCGGGAGCGGGAGATACGCAGTATTTT
CDR3aa: CASSGTAGAGDTQYF
j_gene: TRBJ2-3
d_gene: TRBD2
v_gene: TRBV9
abundance: few

CDR3nt: TGTGCCAGCAGCTTAGACAGGTTCACTGAAGCTTTCTTT
CDR3aa: CASSLDRFTEAFF
j_gene: TRBJ1-1
d_gene: NA
v_gene: TRBV7-2
abundance: NA

CDR3nt: TGTGCCTGGAGTGGAAGGGGTGACTATGGCTACACCTTC
CDR3aa: CAWSGRGDYGYTF
j_gene: TRBJ1-2
d_gene: NA
v_gene: TRBV30
abundance: few

CDR3nt: TGTGCCAGCAGCGTTACAGGGACTAACTATGGCTACACCTTC
CDR3aa: CASSVTGTNYGYTF
j_gene: TRBJ1-2
d_gene: NA
v_gene: TRBV9
abundance: few

CDR3nt: TGTGCCAGCAGAAGAACTAGCTCAGATACGCAGTATTTT
CDR3aa: CASRRTSSDTQYF
j_gene: TRBJ2-3
d_gene: NA
v_gene: TRBV7-9
abundance: few

CDR3nt: TGTGCCAGCAGCCCTCGACAGGGCCACGCTGTCGGTTCACTTCTAGAGACCCAGTACTTC
CDR3aa: CASSPRQGHAVGSLLETQYF
j_gene: TRBJ2-5
d_gene: TRBD1
v_gene: TRBV7-3
abundance: few

CDR3nt: TGTGCCAGCGGCCGGACAGGCGCCGTAAAAGAAAAACTGTTTTTT
CDR3aa: CASGRTGAVKEKLFF
j_gene: TRBJ1-4
d_gene: TRBD1
v_gene: TRBV2
abundance: many

CDR3nt: TGCGCCAGCGCCCGGGACAGGGGAGAGGATGAGCAGTTCTTC
CDR3aa: CASARDRGEDEQFF
j_gene: TRBJ2-1
d_gene: TRBD1
v_gene: TRBV5-1
abundance: NA

CDR3nt: TGTGCCAGCAGTTTAACCTTGGCGGGGGCACGAGAGACCCAGTACTTC
CDR3aa: CASSLTLAGARETQYF
j_gene: TRBJ2-5
d_gene: NA
v_gene: TRBV28
abundance: few

CDR3nt: TGTGCCAGCAAGGGGGGCGGGAATAAACTGTTTTTT
CDR3aa: CASKGGGNKLFF
j_gene: TRBJ1-4
d_gene: NA
v_gene: TRBV25-1
abundance: NA

CDR3nt: TGCGCCAGCAGGCCCCAGGGTGTGAGCACTGAAGCTTTCTTT
CDR3aa: CASRPQGVSTEAFF
j_gene: TRBJ1-1
d_gene: NA
v_gene: TRBV5-1
abundance: NA

CDR3nt: TGTGCCATCCAAAGTGGTTTCCAAGACAGACGGCGCTATGGCTACACCTTC
CDR3aa: CAIQSGFQDRRRYGYTF
j_gene: TRBJ1-2
d_gene: NA
v_gene: TRBV7-9
abundance: NA

CDR3nt: TGTGCCTGGAGTGTTCGTCGGGGACGAACTGAAGCTTTCTTT
CDR3aa: CAWSVRRGRTEAFF
j_gene: TRBJ1-1
d_gene: NA
v_gene: TRBV30
abundance: NA

CDR3nt: TGTGCCAGCAGTGAATGGGGGGCGTACAATGAGCAGTTCTTC
CDR3aa: CASSEWGAYNEQFF
j_gene: TRBJ2-1
d_gene: NA
v_gene: TRBV25-1
abundance: NA

CDR3nt: TGTGCCTGGAGTGTGGGGAGGGCTAACTATGGCTACACCTTC
CDR3aa: CAWSVGRANYGYTF
j_gene: TRBJ1-2
d_gene: NA
v_gene: TRBV30
abundance: NA

CDR3nt: TGTGCCAGCAGCCAACAGGTTACCAGCGGCTACACCTTC
CDR3aa: CASSQQVTSGYTF
j_gene: TRBJ1-2
d_gene: NA
v_gene: TRBV14
abundance: few

CDR3nt: TGCAGTGCTAGTTTGGGTCAGCAGTTCTTC
CDR3aa: CSASLGQQFF
j_gene: TRBJ2-1
d_gene: NA
v_gene: TRBV20-1
abundance: NA

CDR3nt: TGTGCCAGCAGTGTGGGGGGCGCCCCTGAAGCTTTCTTT
CDR3aa: CASSVGGAPEAFF
j_gene: TRBJ1-1
d_gene: NA
v_gene: TRBV25-1
abundance: many